This T cell receptor (beta chain) emerged from a study of T cell changes during pregnancy in multiple sclerosis. The repertoire was sequenced with immunoSEQ multiplex PCR; TCRdb's copy has only in-frame clones and lacks some. Here the sample spans around 40,000 clones, approximately 90% being singletons. CDR3 length: 11 amino acids. Germline CDR1 and CDR2: SGHAT and FQNNGV. With 5 bases removed from V and 8 bases from J, the gap between germline ends came to 9 bases. This clone was observed a single time. This clonotype originated in a female donor with multiple sclerosis, enrolled in a pregnancy study. The sequencing used CD4+ T cells from peripheral blood mononuclear cells, collected in the third trimester of pregnancy. The rearrangement links TRBV11-2 to TRBJ1-2; D remains unclear. The CDR3 nucleotides read TGTGCCAGCAGCAGGAGAAACGGCTACACCTTC. Its protein product is CASSRRNGYTF.